This T cell receptor (beta chain) is from a study of T cell responses to AZD1222 COVID-19 vaccine. Study results and limitations: Among vaccine-associated CD4 TCRs, coverage spanned spike, with dominance at 160-218 and 743-854. Donors skewed white British and female; clonal diversity was possibly underestimated. Nearly half of the spike-specific TCRs reportedly recognize variant regions that carry no mutations.

Concerning this clone: Antigen specificity is unknown.

The V gene's germline CDR1 is LGHDT and CDR2 YNNKEL (reference sequence). The CDR3 consists of 13 residues. Trimming stripped 10 bases from V and 6 bases from J, with 18 bases between. The table came from immunoSEQ multiplex PCR; TCRdb's copy has only in-frame clones and leaves some out. Of approximately 100,000 clones listed, 91% were seen once; the top ten hold 4% to 5.5%. This receptor was identified in an adult in good health. V and J are TRBV3-1 (or the pseudogene TRBV3-2) and TRBJ1-2, with a weak D call TRBD1 (6 bases). The sequencing used peripheral blood, collected on day 0 of AZD1222 vaccination. The CDR3 nucleotides are TGTGCCAATTGGGACCCAGGGGAGCATGGCTACACCTTC. Translating it yields CANWDPGEHGYTF.